This TCR beta chain emerged from a study of blood T cell repertoires in COVID-19 (TCRdb year 2020). Study-level background: Samples covering the acute and convalescent phases of COVID-19 were provided by collaborators in the United States, Italy and Spain. The prospective study material was composed of cDNA or gDNA derived from T cells, B-cell-depleted T cells, or PBMCs. Deeply sampled blood TCRbeta repertoires from subjects exposed to, actively infected with, or recovered from COVID-19 were included in the dataset. The repertoires were made available in a free public database intended to serve as a resource for research on the immune response to SARS-CoV-2. Samples were obtained from the ongoing ImmuneRACE study (first 160 participants) and from over 1,000 subjects provided by 6 global collaborators. The sample metadata nearly always contained a de-identified subject ID, COVID-19 status, age in years and sex. HLA class I and class II types, where available, came from metadata supplied by the sample provider rather than from assay-based typing.

The collaborating institutions used their own protocols to collect whole blood in K2EDTA tubes. For TCRbeta analysis, collaborator samples were shipped as frozen whole blood, as isolated PBMCs, or as DNA extracted from either sample type. This clone has more than one count but fewer than ten. What this receptor recognizes is not known. No per-base quality is available; no much larger clone lies one base away. Findings and caveats that apply to the study as a whole: How much clinical and demographic metadata was included differed by source and by participant, and the metadata was provided uncurated.

TCRbeta CDR3 regions were amplified from genomic DNA by means of the immunoSEQ Assay, a bias-controlled multiplex PCR. Regarding the original processing steps: The number of nucleated cells in each sample was estimated by amplification of reference gene primers within the assay. To quantify the absolute abundance of each unique TCRbeta CDR3 rearrangement, sequence reads were collapsed and filtered. Productive Simpson clonality was computed per sample as the square root of Simpson's diversity index over productive rearrangements. TCRdb took this table from immuneACCESS and kept in-frame rearrangements with V and J called. Such tables lack part of the clones; where checked against another copy, unresolved V genes explain under half of the gap, and the rest is unexplained. The V and J calls and clone size are taken from that table; D and trimming were inferred from the DNA. In this sample the table shows some 300,000 clones, 85% to 90% of which occur a single time. The ten largest clones add up to over 1% of the sample.

The sequenced sample was peripheral blood. This sequence was found in a man in his 70s with acute or convalescent COVID-19.

The sequenced DNA: TGTGCCAGCAGCCTGGGGAGGGTTCCATACGAGCAGTACTTC. Translation gives CASSLGRVPYEQYF. This sequence uses TRBV7-9 and TRBJ2-7; TRBD2 lines up with 7 middle nucleotides. Inclusive of the bounding cysteine and phenylalanine, the CDR3 is 14 residues long. CDR3 DNA only is kept here, 42 bases in frame from base 1. The CDR1 and CDR2 encoded by the germline V gene (reference sequence) are SEHNR and FQNEAQ. Germline trimming: 5 bases from V, 4 bases from J; junction bases outside gene matches: 8.